The 15 T cell receptor beta chains given below trace back to one sample, sequenced in a study of response to subunit inactivated influenza vaccine. TCRdb ran MiXCR on the RT-PCR reads and lists one entry per CDR3 protein. In the table there are 500,000 to 600,000 distinct CDR3 sequences, approximately 7.1% of which are singletons. Sequenced material: PBMCs from blood, taken roughly 24 months after vaccination. Receptor source: a man aged 50 to 75 who received an inactivated influenza vaccine.

This clonotype was observed a handful of times. Written as DNA, the CDR3 is TGTGCCAGCACTTCAGGGGGCCATCTGGGCAATCAGCCCCAGCATTTT. Translated, it gives CASTSGGHLGNQPQHF. The chain uses TRBV6-2 or TRBV6-3 and TRBJ1-5; TRBD1 aligns across 8 bases. Unmatched junction bases numbered 10, after V lost 7 bases and J lost 2 bases. The CDR3 is 16 residues long. The germline CDR1 and CDR2 sequences are MNHEY and SVGEGT.

The V call is TRBV19, the J call TRBJ2-3; D gene unclear. The CDR3 runs 15 residues. The germline V and J ends were trimmed by 3 bases and 3 bases, with 13 bases remaining between them. Germline CDR1 reads LNHDA; CDR2 reads SQIVND (reference sequence). This chain's CDR3 is CASSIRAQSTDTQYF. The CDR3 coding sequence is TGTGCCAGTAGTATTCGGGCCCAGTCGACAGATACGCAGTATTTT. Filled out from reference TRBV19 and TRBJ2-3, the complete variable domain reads DGGITQSPKYLFRKEGQNVTLSCEQNLNHDAMYWYRQDPGQGLRLIYYSQIVNDFQKGDIAEGYSVSREKKESFPLTVTSAQKNPTAFYLCASSIRAQSTDTQYFGPGTRLTVL.

V gene TRBV12-3 or TRBV12-4 combines with J gene TRBJ2-7; tentative D call: TRBD1 (6 bases). V shed 3 bases and J shed 4 bases, with 10 bases lying between them. The CDR3 extends over 13 amino acids. In nucleotides, the CDR3 is TGTGCCAGCAGTTTTGCCAGGGGATACGAGCAGTACTTC. Translating it yields CASSFARGYEQYF.

This clonotype was observed at least ten times. The chain combines TRBV20-1 with TRBJ2-7; 11 bases agree with TRBD2. The junction had 8 bases not matched to a gene; V was cut back by 5 bases and J by 2 bases. The V gene's germline CDR1 is DFQATT and CDR2 SNEGSKA (reference sequence). The CDR3 spans 15 residues. CDR3 DNA sequence: TGCAGTGCTTTGTCGAGACTAGCGGGGACCTACGAGCAGTACTTC. Protein: CSALSRLAGTYEQYF.

This clonotype was detected only a few times. This chain uses TRBV4-3 with TRBJ1-2; tentative D call: TRBD1 (5 bases). The CDR3 totals 13 residues. Trimming took 1 base from V and 7 from J, leaving 10 bases between them. Germline V gene lookup returns CDR1 LGHNA and CDR2 YSLEER. CDR3: CASSQAREGGYTF. The CDR3 DNA reads as TGCGCCAGCAGCCAAGCCAGGGAAGGTGGCTACACCTTC.

There are many counts of this clonotype. The chain employs TRBV10-3 and TRBJ2-7; D gene ambiguous. V lost 3 bases and J 1 base, leaving 7 bases between the germline ends. This CDR3 comprises 13 residues. CDR1 ENHRY and CDR2 SYGVKD come from the germline V gene. CDR3 sequence: CAISDGRSYEQYF. The CDR3 DNA follows: TGTGCCATCAGTGATGGCAGATCCTACGAGCAGTACTTC.

The V and J genes are TRBV6-2 or TRBV6-3 and TRBJ2-1; D may be TRBD1 (6 bases). The CDR3 runs 13 residues. The V end was cut by 8 bases, the J end by 7 bases, with 15 bases between. Germline CDR1 is MNHEY and CDR2 is SVGEGT. The CDR3 sequence: CASHRDTGNEQFF. The DNA for the CDR3 is TGTGCCAGCCACAGGGACACCGGTAATGAGCAGTTCTTC.

This clonotype was detected ten times or more. V is TRBV15 and J is TRBJ2-3; unclear D gene. The germline V and J ends were trimmed by 0 bases and 8 bases, with 9 bases remaining between them. This CDR3 has 13 amino acids. Per the germline V gene, CDR1 is LNHNV and CDR2 is YYDKDF (reference sequence). The CDR3 sequence: CATSRDPPGTQYF. CDR3 DNA: TGTGCCACCAGCAGAGATCCCCCAGGTACGCAGTATTTT.

V is TRBV20-1 and J is TRBJ2-1, with D perhaps matching TRBD2 (6 bases). The germline V gene has CDR1 DFQATT and CDR2 SNEGSKA (reference sequence). CDR3 length: 16 residues. V dropped 0 bases and J dropped 5 bases, with 17 bases sitting between them. The CDR3 region is CSARDSGSWGDNEQFF. As DNA, the CDR3 is TGCAGTGCTAGAGATTCGGGGAGTTGGGGGGACAATGAGCAGTTCTTC.

This clonotype was recorded at least ten times. The genes are TRBV4-3 and TRBJ2-4; D gene uncertain. Deletions cut 0 bases from V and 0 bases from J, with 6 bases between. CDR3 length: 15 residues. CDR1 and CDR2 (germline): LGHNA, YSLEER. In nucleotides, the CDR3 is TGCGCCAGCAGCCAAGATTACGGAGCCAAAAACATTCAGTACTTC. Protein sequence: CASSQDYGAKNIQYF.

This clonotype was counted at least ten times. The chain links TRBV12-3 or TRBV12-4 to TRBJ1-5, with D possibly TRBD1 on 5 matching bases. The CDR3 length is 14 residues. V lost 5 bases, J lost 8 bases, and 16 bases lay in between. CDR3 in DNA: TGTGCCAGCAGTCTTCGCCAGGGAGGCGAGCCCCAGCATTTT. This translates into CASSLRQGGEPQHF.

This clonotype showed up just a few times. The CDR3 DNA reads as TGTGCCAGCAGTATTAACCCGGGACAGATCGTAGGGTCCTACGAGCAGTACTTC. The encoded protein is CASSINPGQIVGSYEQYF. This chain links TRBV12-3 or TRBV12-4 with TRBJ2-7, with 7 bases identical to TRBD1. This CDR3 comprises 18 residues. The ends lost 5 bases at V and 1 base at J; junction bases unmatched: 17.

V gene TRBV20-1 combines with J gene TRBJ2-7; 9 bases fit TRBD2. J gave up 5 bases and V 6 bases, and 14 bases lay outside the gene matches. The CDR3 is made up of 15 amino acids. CDR1 is DFQATT and CDR2 is SNEGSKA in the germline V gene (reference sequence). CDR3 coding DNA: TGCAGTGCCCCGGGACTAGCCCCAATCGGGAACGAGCAGTACTTC. It is translated as CSAPGLAPIGNEQYF.

The chain joins TRBV24-1 to TRBJ1-2; D uncertain. V was shortened by 1 base and J by 4 bases, with 6 bases between the two germline ends. The CDR3 loop spans 13 amino acids. Germline V gene sequence: CDR1 KGHDR, CDR2 SFDVKD. In DNA, the CDR3 is TGTGCCACCAGTGATTTTGATTCCTATGGCTACACCTTC. Protein: CATSDFDSYGYTF.

This clonotype was recorded many times. The J gene is TRBJ2-5, the V gene TRBV5-1; 7 nucleotides agree with TRBD2. The CDR3 consists of 16 residues. Germline assignment: CDR1 SGHRS and CDR2 YFSETQ. V lost 4 bases and J lost 4; bases outside the gene matches: 13. The CDR3 reads CASSLFAAGVRETQYF. CDR3 bases: TGCGCCAGCAGCCTCTTCGCCGCGGGAGTACGAGAGACCCAGTACTTC.